This record concerns one T cell receptor beta chain sequence. What it binds is not known. Profiling relied on immunoSEQ multiplex PCR, and the TCRdb table lists in-frame clones only, not all of them. The sample holds roughly 14,000 clones, about four fifths seen once. The data belong to a study of PD-1 blockade in classical Hodgkin lymphoma. Broader study findings: Patients who responded completely had about the same baseline diversity as newly diagnosed patients. Lower baseline TCR diversity was reported for newly diagnosed patients than for healthy donors.

Exposure to brentuximab vedotin varied, and each patient had relapsed following autologous stem cell transplantation. Trimming removed 3 bases from V and 0 bases from J; junction bases left unmatched: 5. Per germline, CDR1 SGHKS and CDR2 YYEKEE (reference sequence). The CDR3 length is 15 residues. This chain links TRBV5-5 with TRBJ1-1, with 7 bases fitting TRBD1. The origin of this receptor is a human donor with classical Hodgkin lymphoma. Sequencing was performed on peripheral blood mononuclear cells (PBMCs), taken at baseline. CDR3 sequence: CASSSQGGVNTEAFF. The CDR3 DNA is TGTGCCAGCAGCTCCCAGGGGGGAGTGAACACTGAAGCTTTCTTT.